The following is a TCR beta chain sequence with its context. Its antigen is as yet unknown. The sample is drawn from a study of T cells in Graves' hyperthyroidism and ophthalmopathy. Overall study findings and caveats: From stable hyperthyroidism, ophthalmopathy was set apart by a 13 V-J model.

The investigators amplified TCR beta CDR3 regions from RNA transcripts. A first-round RT-PCR of the TCR CDR3 used the HTBI primer set. Each CDR3 protein gets one entry after TCRdb re-called the multiplex PCR reads with MiXCR. Among a few hundred thousand distinct CDR3 sequences, about 20% were seen once, and the ten largest hold about 60%. Every diagnosis used clinical symptoms, serum thyroxine and TRAb, thyroid ultrasound and orbital computed tomography. Between the trimmed V and J ends, which lost 4 bases and 2 bases, there was a span of 15 bases. CDR1 and CDR2 (germline): MGHRA, YSYEKL. The CDR3 contains 15 residues.

The receptor was isolated from a young man with Graves' ophthalmopathy. Sequenced: blood. This chain links TRBV4-1 with TRBJ2-7, with D perhaps being TRBD1 or TRBD2 (5 bases each). The CDR3 DNA is TGCGCCAGCAGCCGAGGGACCGAAGGCCCCTACGAGCAGTACTTC. Protein product: CASSRGTEGPYEQYF.